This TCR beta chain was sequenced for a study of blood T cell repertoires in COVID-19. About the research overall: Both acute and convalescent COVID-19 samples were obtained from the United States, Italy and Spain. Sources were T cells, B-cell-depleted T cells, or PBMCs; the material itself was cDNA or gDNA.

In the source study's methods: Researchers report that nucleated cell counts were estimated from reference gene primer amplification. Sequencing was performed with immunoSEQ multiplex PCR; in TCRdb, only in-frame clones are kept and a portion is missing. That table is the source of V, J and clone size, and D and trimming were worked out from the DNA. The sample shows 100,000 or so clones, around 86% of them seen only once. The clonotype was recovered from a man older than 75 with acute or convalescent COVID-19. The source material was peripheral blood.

CDR3 nucleotides: TGTGCCAGCAGCTCTTACCCGGGACTGCCCAATCAGCCCCAGCATTTT. It is translated as CASSSYPGLPNQPQHF. The chain is built from TRBV5-6 and TRBJ1-5, with a possible D match to TRBD1 (5 bases). Germline lookup yields CDR1 SGHDT and CDR2 YYEEEE. This CDR3 comprises 16 residues. V was cut by 3 bases and J by 3 bases, with 16 bases left in between.